This T cell receptor beta chain was sequenced for a study of blood T cells in healthy people across ages. Combining a sample-barcoded 5' primer with a J-beta primer mix, a second PCR ran for 7 to 11 cycles. In TCRdb, the 5' RACE reads were re-called with MiXCR into one record per CDR3 protein. This table holds under 850,000 distinct CDR3 sequences, about 37% found once. The CDR3 is 14 amino acids. V gave up 5 bases and J gave up 1 base, with 11 bases separating them. In its sample, this clonotype was seen a few times. This chain joins TRBV12-3 or TRBV12-4 and TRBJ1-1; D is unclear. The sequencing sample was made of blood. This TCR derives from a man between 18 and 29 years old in good health. The CDR3 sequence: CASSPVSPNTEAFF. As DNA, the CDR3 is TGTGCCAGCAGTCCCGTTAGTCCGAACACTGAAGCTTTCTTT.